These 8 T cell receptor beta chains originate from one sample sequenced in a study of PD-1 blockade in classical Hodgkin lymphoma. Noted time point: cycle 4 day 1 (C4D1), after more than five weeks of nivolumab. Each patient's relapse followed autologous stem cell transplantation, and brentuximab vedotin exposure varied. Clones were read by immunoSEQ multiplex PCR, and TCRdb kept only the in-frame ones, dropping some. The sample has over 20,000 clones; 80% are singletons. The specimen was peripheral blood mononuclear cells (PBMCs), collected before the fourth cycle of nivolumab. Receptors were obtained from a human donor with classical Hodgkin lymphoma.

The chain employs TRBV19 and TRBJ2-7; 7 bases map to TRBD1. Germline V CDR1 and CDR2: LNHDA, SQIVND (reference sequence). The V segment lost 2 bases and the J segment 6 bases; nucleotides outside the gene matches: 7. The CDR3 has 14 residues. The CDR3 is CASSIRQGFGEQYF. As DNA, the CDR3 is TGTGCCAGTAGTATACGACAGGGCTTTGGCGAGCAGTACTTC.

The V gene is TRBV18, the J gene TRBJ2-7; D might be TRBD1 (8 bases). Between the trimmed V and J ends, which lost 3 bases and 3 bases, there was a span of 15 bases. Germline V gene sequence: CDR1 KGHSH, CDR2 LQKENI. This CDR3 is built from 15 residues. The CDR3 loop is CASSPNRGGIYEQYF. CDR3 DNA: TGTGCCAGCTCACCGAACAGGGGGGGGATCTACGAGCAGTACTTC.

The chain carries TRBV5-6 and TRBJ1-1, with D unclear. The CDR3 is 11 amino acids. V lost 4 bases, J lost 2 bases, and 3 bases lay in between. Germline V lookup: CDR1 SGHDT, CDR2 YYEEEE. CDR3: CASSLNTEAFF. Written as DNA, the CDR3 is TGTGCCAGCAGCCTAAACACTGAAGCTTTCTTT.

This chain connects TRBV5-1 to TRBJ2-7, with TRBD2 matching 7 bases. V trimming: 3 bases; J trimming: 1 base; junction bases outside the gene matches: 7. The V gene's germline CDR1 is SGHRS and CDR2 YFSETQ. The CDR3 is 15 residues long. CDR3 protein: CASSSLRGLSYEQYF. Here the CDR3 DNA reads TGCGCCAGCAGCTCCCTCCGGGGACTATCCTACGAGCAGTACTTC.

The CDR3 sequence: CASSTRPQGQANEKLFF. The CDR3 DNA reads TGTGCCAGTAGTACTCGCCCGCAGGGACAAGCTAATGAAAAACTGTTTTTT. V and J are TRBV19 and TRBJ1-4, with D perhaps TRBD1 (6 bases). This CDR3 comprises 17 residues. V shed 4 bases and J shed 3 bases, with 18 bases lying between them. The V gene's germline CDR1 is LNHDA and CDR2 SQIVND (reference sequence).

The rearrangement uses TRBV9 and TRBJ1-2; weak D call: TRBD1 (5 bases). CDR1 is SGDLS and CDR2 is YYNGEE in the germline V gene. V dropped 4 bases and J dropped 8 bases, with 18 bases sitting between them. This CDR3 is 14 amino acids long. The CDR3 spells CASSPQGPSVGYTF. The CDR3 DNA follows: TGTGCCAGCAGCCCTCAGGGACCCTCGGTCGGCTACACCTTC.

This chain connects TRBV7-3 to TRBJ2-1; the match to TRBD2 covers 7 bases. This CDR3 is built from 15 residues. V lost 2 bases and J lost 4; bases outside the gene matches: 5. Per the germline V gene, CDR1 is SGHTA and CDR2 is FQGTGA. In nucleotides, the CDR3 is TGTGCCAGCAGCTTAGGCTCTAGCGGATACAATGAGCAGTTCTTC. Residues: CASSLGSSGYNEQFF.

The rearrangement links TRBV21-1 to TRBJ2-7. TRBV21-1 is classified as a pseudogene. The CDR3 is 15 residues long. The CDR3, as DNA: TGTGCCAGCAGCACCCGAACGAGGGGACCCTACGAGCAGTACTTC. Amino acids: CASSTRTRGPYEQYF.